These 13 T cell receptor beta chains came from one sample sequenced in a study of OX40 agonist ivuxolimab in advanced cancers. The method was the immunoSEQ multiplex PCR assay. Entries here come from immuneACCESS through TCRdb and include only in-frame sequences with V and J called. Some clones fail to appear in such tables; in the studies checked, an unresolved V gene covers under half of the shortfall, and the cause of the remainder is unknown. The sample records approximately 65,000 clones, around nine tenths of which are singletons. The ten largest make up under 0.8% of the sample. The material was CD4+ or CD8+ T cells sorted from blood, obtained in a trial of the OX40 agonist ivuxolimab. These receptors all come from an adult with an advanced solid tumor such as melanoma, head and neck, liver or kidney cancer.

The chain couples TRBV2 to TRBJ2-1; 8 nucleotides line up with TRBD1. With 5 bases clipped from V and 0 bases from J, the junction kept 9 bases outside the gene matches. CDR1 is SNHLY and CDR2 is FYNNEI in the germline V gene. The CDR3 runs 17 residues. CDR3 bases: TGTGCCAGCAGTCGATTCACAGGGGGGAGCTCCTACAATGAGCAGTTCTTC. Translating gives CASSRFTGGSSYNEQFF.

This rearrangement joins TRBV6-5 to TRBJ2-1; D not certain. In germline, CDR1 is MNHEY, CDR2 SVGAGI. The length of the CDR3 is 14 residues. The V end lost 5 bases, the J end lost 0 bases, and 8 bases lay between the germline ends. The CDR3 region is CASSKSSSYNEQFF. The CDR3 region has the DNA TGTGCCAGCAGTAAGTCTAGCTCCTACAATGAGCAGTTCTTC.

Written as DNA, the CDR3 is TGTGCCAGCAGTGGGGGGACTTACCAAACTGAAGCTTTCTTT. Its protein is CASSGGTYQTEAFF. The V gene is TRBV6-1, the J gene TRBJ1-1, with D possibly being TRBD1 (5 bases). V lost 4 bases and J lost 5, with 14 bases in between. The CDR3 extends over 14 amino acids. Germline values: CDR1 MNHNS, CDR2 SASEGT.

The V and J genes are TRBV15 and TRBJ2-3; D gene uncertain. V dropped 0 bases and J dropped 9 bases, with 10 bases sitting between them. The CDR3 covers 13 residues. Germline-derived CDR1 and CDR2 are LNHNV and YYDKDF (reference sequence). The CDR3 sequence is CATSRDVHSTQYF. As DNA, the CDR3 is TGTGCCACCAGCAGAGATGTACACTCGACGCAGTATTTT.

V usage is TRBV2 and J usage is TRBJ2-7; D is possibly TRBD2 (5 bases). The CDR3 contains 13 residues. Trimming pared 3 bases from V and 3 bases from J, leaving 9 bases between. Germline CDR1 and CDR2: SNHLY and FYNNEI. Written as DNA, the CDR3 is TGTGCCAGCAGTGAGAACGGGGTCTACGAGCAGTACTTC. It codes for CASSENGVYEQYF.

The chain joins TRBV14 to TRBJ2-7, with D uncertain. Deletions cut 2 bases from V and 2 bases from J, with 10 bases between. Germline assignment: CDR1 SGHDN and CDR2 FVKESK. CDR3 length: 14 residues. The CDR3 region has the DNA TGTGCCAGCAGCCAACTCCCTTGGACCTACGAGCAGTACTTC. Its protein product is CASSQLPWTYEQYF.

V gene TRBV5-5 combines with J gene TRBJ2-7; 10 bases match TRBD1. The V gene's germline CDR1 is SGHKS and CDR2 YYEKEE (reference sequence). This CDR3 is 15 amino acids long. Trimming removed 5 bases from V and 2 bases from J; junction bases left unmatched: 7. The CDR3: CASRYDRGQTYEQYF. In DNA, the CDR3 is TGTGCCAGCAGGTACGACAGGGGGCAAACCTACGAGCAGTACTTC.

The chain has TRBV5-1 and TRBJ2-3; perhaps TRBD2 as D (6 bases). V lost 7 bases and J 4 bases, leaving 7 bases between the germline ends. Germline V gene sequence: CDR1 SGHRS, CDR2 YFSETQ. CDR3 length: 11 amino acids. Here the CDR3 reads CASGRSDTQYF. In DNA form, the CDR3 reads TGCGCCAGCGGGAGGTCAGATACGCAGTATTTT.

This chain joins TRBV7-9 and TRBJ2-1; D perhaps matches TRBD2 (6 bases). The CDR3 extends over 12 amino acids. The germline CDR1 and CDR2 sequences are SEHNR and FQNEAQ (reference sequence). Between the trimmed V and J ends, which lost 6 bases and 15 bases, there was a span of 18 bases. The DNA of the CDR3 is TGTGCCAGCAGTTTTAGCGGTTCCGCCTCGTTCTTC. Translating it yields CASSFSGSASFF.

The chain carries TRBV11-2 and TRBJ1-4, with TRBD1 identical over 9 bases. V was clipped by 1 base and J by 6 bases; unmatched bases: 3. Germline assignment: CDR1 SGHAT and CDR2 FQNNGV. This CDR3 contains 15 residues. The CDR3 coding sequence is TGTGCCAGCAGCTTAGGGACAGGGGTCCATGAAAAACTGTTTTTT. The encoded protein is CASSLGTGVHEKLFF. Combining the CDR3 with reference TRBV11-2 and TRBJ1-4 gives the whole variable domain EAGVAQSPRYKIIEKRQSVAFWCNPISGHATLYWYQQILGQGPKLLIQFQNNGVVDDSQLPKDRFSAERLKGVDSTLKIQPAKLEDSAVYLCASSLGTGVHEKLFFGSGTQLSVL.

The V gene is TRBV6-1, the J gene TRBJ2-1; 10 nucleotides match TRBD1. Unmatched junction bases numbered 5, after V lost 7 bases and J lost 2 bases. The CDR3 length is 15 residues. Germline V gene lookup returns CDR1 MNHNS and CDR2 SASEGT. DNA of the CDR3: TGTGCCAGCATAGGGGGGACAGGGGCCTACAATGAGCAGTTCTTC. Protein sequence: CASIGGTGAYNEQFF.

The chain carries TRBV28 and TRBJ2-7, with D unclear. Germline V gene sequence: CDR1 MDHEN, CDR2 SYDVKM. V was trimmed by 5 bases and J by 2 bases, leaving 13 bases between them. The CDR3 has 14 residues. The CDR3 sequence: CASSPGPTPYEQYF. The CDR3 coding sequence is TGTGCCAGCAGTCCCGGCCCTACCCCCTACGAGCAGTACTTC.

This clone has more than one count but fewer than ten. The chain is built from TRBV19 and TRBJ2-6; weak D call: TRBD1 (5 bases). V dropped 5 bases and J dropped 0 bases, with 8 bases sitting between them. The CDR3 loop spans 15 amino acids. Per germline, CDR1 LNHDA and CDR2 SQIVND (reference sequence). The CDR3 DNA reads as TGTGCCAGTAGTCCTAGGGGCTCTGGGGCCAACGTCCTGACTTTC. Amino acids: CASSPRGSGANVLTF.